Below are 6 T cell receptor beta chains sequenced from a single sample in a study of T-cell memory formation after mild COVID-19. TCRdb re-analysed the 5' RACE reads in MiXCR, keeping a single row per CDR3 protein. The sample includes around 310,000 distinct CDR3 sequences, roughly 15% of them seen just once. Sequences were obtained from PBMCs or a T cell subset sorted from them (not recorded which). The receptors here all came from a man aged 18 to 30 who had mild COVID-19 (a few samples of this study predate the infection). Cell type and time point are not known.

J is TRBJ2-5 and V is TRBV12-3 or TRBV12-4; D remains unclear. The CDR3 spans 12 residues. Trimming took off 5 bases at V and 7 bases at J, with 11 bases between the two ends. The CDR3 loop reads CASSRATPTQYF. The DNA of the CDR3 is TGTGCCAGCAGTCGGGCCACGCCGACCCAGTACTTC.

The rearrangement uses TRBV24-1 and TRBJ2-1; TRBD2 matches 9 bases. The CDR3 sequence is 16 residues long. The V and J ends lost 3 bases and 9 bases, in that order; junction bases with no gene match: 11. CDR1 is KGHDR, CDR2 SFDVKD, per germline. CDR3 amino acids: CATSDNSGGRWGEQFF. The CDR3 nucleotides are TGTGCCACCAGTGATAATAGCGGGGGCCGCTGGGGTGAGCAGTTCTTC.

The CDR3: CASSYGRSNTEAFF. CDR3 bases: TGTGCCAGCAGCTATGGACGGAGCAACACTGAAGCTTTCTTT. This chain connects TRBV28 to TRBJ1-1; D gene unclear. Germline values: CDR1 MDHEN, CDR2 SYDVKM. Deletions cut 6 bases from V and 2 bases from J, with 13 bases between. The CDR3 has 14 amino acids.

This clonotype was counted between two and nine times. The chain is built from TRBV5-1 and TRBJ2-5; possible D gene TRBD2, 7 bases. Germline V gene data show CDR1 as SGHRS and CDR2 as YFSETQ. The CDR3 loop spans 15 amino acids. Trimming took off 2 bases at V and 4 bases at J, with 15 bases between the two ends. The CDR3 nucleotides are TGCGCCAGCAGCTTCCGAGGGGGGGCCGGAGAGACCCAGTACTTC. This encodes CASSFRGGAGETQYF.

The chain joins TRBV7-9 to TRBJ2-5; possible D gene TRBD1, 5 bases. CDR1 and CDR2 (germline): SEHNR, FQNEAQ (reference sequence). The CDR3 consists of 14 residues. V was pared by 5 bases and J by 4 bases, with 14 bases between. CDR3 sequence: CASSPGHLGETQYF. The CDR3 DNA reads TGTGCCAGCAGCCCCGGACACCTGGGAGAGACCCAGTACTTC.

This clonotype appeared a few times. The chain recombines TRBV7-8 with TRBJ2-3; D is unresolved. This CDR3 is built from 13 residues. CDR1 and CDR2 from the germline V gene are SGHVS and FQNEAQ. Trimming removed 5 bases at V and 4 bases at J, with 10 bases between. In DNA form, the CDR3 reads TGTGCCAGCAGCGCCCAAAGTGCAGATACGCAGTATTTT. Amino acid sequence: CASSAQSADTQYF.